This passage covers 29 T cell receptor beta chains from one sample sequenced in a study of T cells after yellow fever vaccination (dated by TCRdb to the late 2010s). Library preparation was by 5' RACE. TCRdb names Illumina NovaSeq 6000 as the instrument used. Through fastp at Q25 and MiXCR, TCRdb rebuilt clones from the public reads, retaining in-frame beta chains. Every distinct CDR3 protein forms one entry, paired with its most common genes and DNA. This sample holds 150,000 to 200,000 distinct CDR3 sequences; approximately 11% were observed only once. Clones ranked in the top ten supply around 34% of the sample. The sample's treatment or condition label is to be understood as: live attenuated yellow fever vaccine strain. This material consisted of CD8+ T cells sorted from PBMCs, taken 15 days after the yellow fever booster vaccination. These TCRs come from a man between 18 and 29 years old who received the YFV17D yellow fever vaccine.

This clonotype was recorded at least ten times. The chain uses TRBV9 and TRBJ2-7, with TRBD1 matching over 8 bases. V lost 2 bases, J lost 2 bases, and 6 bases stayed unmatched. The CDR3 consists of 15 residues. CDR1 SGDLS and CDR2 YYNGEE come from the germline V gene. The CDR3 DNA reads TGTGCCAGCAGCGTTGGACAGGGATTTACCTACGAGCAGTACTTC. Translating it yields CASSVGQGFTYEQYF.

This clonotype appeared once. This rearrangement joins TRBV7-3 to TRBJ2-3, with TRBD2 matching 7 bases. The germline V gene has CDR1 SGHTA and CDR2 FQGTGA. The CDR3 spans 15 residues. V was clipped by 5 bases and J by 3 bases; unmatched bases: 8. CDR3 coding DNA: TGTGCCAGCAGCCTGGACCGGGGGGTAACAGATACGCAGTATTTT. This sequence encodes CASSLDRGVTDTQYF.

The table lists this clonotype with a few counts. DNA of the CDR3: TGTGCCAGCAGTGAAGCAAAGCTATATAGCAATCAGCCCCAGCATTTT. Protein product: CASSEAKLYSNQPQHF. The chain joins TRBV6-1 to TRBJ1-5; D unclear. The CDR3 has 16 amino acids. CDR1 is MNHNS, CDR2 SASEGT, per germline. V lost 0 bases, J lost 0 bases, and 9 bases lay in between.

V and J are TRBV7-8 and TRBJ2-3; TRBD2 aligns across 15 bases. Germline lookup yields CDR1 SGHVS and CDR2 FQNEAQ. CDR3 length: 20 amino acids. V lost 2 bases to trimming and J lost 2 bases; unmatched junction nucleotides: 11. CDR3 DNA sequence: TGTGCCAGCAGCTTACAACCGGGACTAGCGGGGGGACATATCACAGATACGCAGTATTTT. Protein product: CASSLQPGLAGGHITDTQYF.

This clonotype was detected only a few times. The chain combines TRBV25-1 with TRBJ2-5, with TRBD2 matching over 9 bases. Germline V lookup: CDR1 MGHDK, CDR2 SYGVNS. The CDR3 is 13 residues long. J gave up 1 base and V 8 bases, and 2 bases lay outside the gene matches. CDR3 in amino acids: CASGLAPQETQYF. CDR3 DNA: TGTGCCAGCGGACTAGCGCCCCAAGAGACCCAGTACTTC.

The CDR3 sequence: CASTMIGGQETQYF. CDR3 sequence (DNA): TGTGCCAGCACCATGATCGGGGGGCAAGAGACCCAGTACTTC. The V and J genes are TRBV27 and TRBJ2-5; TRBD2 matches at 7 bases. Germline-derived CDR1 and CDR2 are MNHEY and SMNVEV (reference sequence). CDR3 length equals 14 residues. Germline trimming cut 7 bases from V and 2 bases from J; bases unmatched to any gene: 7.

There are a few counts of this clonotype. The gene calls are TRBV6-2 or TRBV6-3 and TRBJ2-5; D is possibly TRBD1 (5 bases). Germline CDR1 MNHEY, CDR2 SVGEGT. Trimming stripped 3 bases from V and 2 bases from J, with 16 bases between. The CDR3 is 16 amino acids. CDR3 sequence: CASSYRGRTRQETQYF. CDR3 DNA sequence: TGTGCCAGCAGTTATAGGGGCCGAACCAGACAAGAGACCCAGTACTTC.

This clonotype was counted a few times. The chain couples TRBV2 to TRBJ2-5; TRBD1 matches at 9 bases. Germline V gene lookup returns CDR1 SNHLY and CDR2 FYNNEI. This CDR3 is 14 amino acids long. After removal of 7 bases from V and 2 bases from J, the junction contained 5 bases not matched to a gene. The CDR3 reads CASKTGTGQETQYF. The CDR3 DNA sequence: TGTGCCAGCAAAACCGGGACAGGGCAAGAGACCCAGTACTTC. The variable domain in full, with the rest retrieved from reference TRBV2 and TRBJ2-5, is EPEVTQTPSHQVTQMGQEVILRCVPISNHLYFYWYRQILGQKVEFLVSFYNNEISEKSEIFDDQFSVERPDGSNFTLKIRSTKLEDSAMYFCASKTGTGQETQYFGPGTRLLVL.

This clonotype showed up many times. This rearrangement joins TRBV5-5 to TRBJ2-4, with no clear D. The germline V and J ends were trimmed by 1 base and 11 bases, with 19 bases remaining between them. CDR1 SGHKS and CDR2 YYEKEE come from the germline V gene (reference sequence). CDR3 length: 15 residues. The CDR3 loop reads CASSLLTAELIVQYF. The CDR3 DNA is TGTGCCAGCAGCTTGCTCACAGCCGAGCTTATAGTTCAGTACTTC.

This clonotype was picked up a small number of times. V and J are TRBV6-5 and TRBJ2-3; D unresolved. This CDR3 has 16 residues. CDR1 and CDR2 from the germline V gene are MNHEY and SVGAGI. With 5 bases removed from V and 0 bases from J, the gap between germline ends came to 15 bases. This CDR3 is CASSPSPDGSTDTQYF. The CDR3 bases are TGTGCCAGCAGTCCTTCCCCCGACGGCAGCACAGATACGCAGTATTTT.

The rearrangement links TRBV6-1 to TRBJ2-7, with 9 bases fitting TRBD1. V trimming: 7 bases; J trimming: 6 bases; junction bases outside the gene matches: 7. The CDR3 spans 13 residues. Per germline, CDR1 MNHNS and CDR2 SASEGT. CDR3 region: CASKGQGTGEQYV. The CDR3 DNA is TGTGCCAGCAAGGGACAGGGAACGGGCGAGCAGTACGTC.

The chain couples TRBV19 to TRBJ2-7, with D unclear. The CDR3 is 13 amino acids. Germline V lookup: CDR1 LNHDA, CDR2 SQIVND (reference sequence). Trimming removed 1 base at V and 2 bases at J, with 6 bases between. The CDR3 reads CASSIGPAYEQYV. CDR3 nucleotides: TGTGCCAGTAGTATAGGACCAGCCTACGAGCAGTACGTC.

This clonotype came up many times. The rearrangement uses TRBV7-2 and TRBJ2-3; either TRBD1 or TRBD2 may fit D (6 bases each). The V gene lost 1 base and the J gene lost 6 bases, with 17 bases spanning the gap. The CDR3 is 16 amino acids. From germline, CDR1 is SGHTA and CDR2 FQGNSA. DNA for the CDR3: TGTGCCAGCAGCTTAGTAAGGGCGCTAGGGGGGGATACGCAGTATTTT. Its protein product is CASSLVRALGGDTQYF.

There are many counts of this clonotype. V and J are TRBV4-1 and TRBJ1-1; D is uncertain. Trimming cost V 0 bases and J 3 bases, with 14 bases left between them. The CDR3 runs to 16 residues. Germline V gives CDR1 MGHRA, CDR2 YSYEKL. The CDR3 bases are TGCGCCAGCAGCCAAGAGACCAACGGCCCGGACACTGAAGCTTTCTTT. It yields the protein CASSQETNGPDTEAFF.

The V gene is TRBV4-1, the J gene TRBJ1-2, with D possibly TRBD1 on 5 matching bases. Trimming shortened V by 4 bases and J by 2 bases, and 11 bases separated the two germline ends. Germline assignment: CDR1 MGHRA and CDR2 YSYEKL. This CDR3 region has 14 residues. CDR3 region: CASSPSRGNYGYTF. CDR3 in DNA: TGCGCCAGCAGCCCATCGCGGGGCAACTATGGCTACACCTTC.

This clonotype was observed many times. V is TRBV4-3 and J is TRBJ1-1; 8 bases are a match to TRBD1. V dropped 2 bases and J dropped 0; count of bases not matched to a gene: 11. The CDR3 is 18 residues long. CDR1 is LGHNA and CDR2 is YSLEER in the germline V gene. In nucleotides, the CDR3 is TGCGCCAGCAGCCAACGAAGACAGGGGACAACCTTGAACACTGAAGCTTTCTTT. This translates into CASSQRRQGTTLNTEAFF.

This clonotype was counted between two and nine times. This chain connects TRBV5-4 to TRBJ1-1; D not certain. V was cut by 2 bases and J by 1 base, with 12 bases left in between. There are 15 residues in the CDR3. Germline loops: CDR1 SGHNT, CDR2 YYREEE (reference sequence). The CDR3 protein is CASSLLAGGNTEAFF. As DNA, the CDR3 is TGTGCCAGCAGCTTACTGGCAGGTGGGAACACTGAAGCTTTCTTT.

This clonotype was seen a handful of times. The chain's CDR3 is CASSGWAGELFF. CDR3 coding DNA: TGTGCCAGCAGCGGGTGGGCCGGGGAGCTGTTTTTT. The rearrangement links TRBV9 to TRBJ2-2; D remains ambiguous. Germline lookup yields CDR1 SGDLS and CDR2 YYNGEE. The CDR3 contains 12 residues. Trimming removed 3 bases from V and 6 bases from J, with 6 bases in between.

This clonotype is medium-sized in the sample. J is TRBJ2-2 and V is TRBV3-1; D gene ambiguous. Germline loops: CDR1 LGHDT, CDR2 YNNKEL (reference sequence). CDR3 length: 17 residues. V was pared by 1 base and J by 2 bases, with 14 bases between. The CDR3 spells CASSQVLVGPNTGELFF. CDR3 in DNA: TGTGCCAGCAGCCAAGTATTGGTCGGGCCAAACACCGGGGAGCTGTTTTTT.

The V call is TRBV4-1, the J call TRBJ1-4; D remains ambiguous. The CDR3 is made up of 16 amino acids. CDR1 and CDR2 (germline): MGHRA, YSYEKL. V was pared by 4 bases and J by 0 bases, with 12 bases between. CDR3 DNA: TGCGCCAGCAGCCCCTGGACCGAAACAACTAATGAAAAACTGTTTTTT. Translating it yields CASSPWTETTNEKLFF.

This chain joins TRBV7-2 and TRBJ2-5; D gene ambiguous. The CDR3 is 13 amino acids. Trimming took off 2 bases at V and 10 bases at J, with 14 bases between the two ends. Germline V CDR1 and CDR2: SGHTA, FQGNSA. The CDR3 coding sequence is TGTGCCAGCAGCTTAATGAGTTCCCCCCACCAGTACTTC. It translates to CASSLMSSPHQYF.

This clonotype appeared many times. This chain joins TRBV7-2 and TRBJ1-4, with 7 bases that match TRBD1. V lost 2 bases, J lost 8 bases, and 17 bases stayed unmatched. There are 18 residues in the CDR3. Per the germline V gene, CDR1 is SGHTA and CDR2 is FQGNSA. The CDR3 is CASSLYPPTDRVGEKLFF. DNA for the CDR3: TGTGCCAGCAGCTTATACCCCCCAACAGACAGGGTCGGCGAAAAACTGTTTTTT.

The table lists this clonotype with many counts. The V gene is TRBV7-8, the J gene TRBJ1-2, with no clear D. The CDR3 is 13 amino acids. Trimming left V 0 bases short and J 8 bases short, with 10 bases between. Germline CDR1 reads SGHVS; CDR2 reads FQNEAQ. The CDR3 loop is CASSLAQYGGYTF. The CDR3 DNA reads as TGTGCCAGCAGCTTAGCGCAGTACGGCGGCTACACCTTC.

V and J are TRBV3-1 and TRBJ2-1; a possible D gene is TRBD1 (6 bases). Trimming pared 4 bases from V and 8 bases from J, leaving 18 bases between. CDR3 length: 15 amino acids. From germline, CDR1 is LGHDT and CDR2 YNNKEL (reference sequence). CDR3 bases: TGTGCCAGCAGCCGAGATTCAGGGGAAGAGGATGAGCAGTTCTTC. Translating gives CASSRDSGEEDEQFF.

Only a few counts were recorded for this clonotype. The chain has TRBV5-1 and TRBJ2-5; no definite D call. The CDR3 is made up of 17 amino acids. Trimming removed 0 bases at V and 2 bases at J, with 17 bases between. CDR1 is SGHRS, CDR2 YFSETQ, per germline. CDR3 coding DNA: TGCGCCAGCAGCTTGGGAGGCGGTCGCATATATCAAGAGACCCAGTACTTC. It is translated as CASSLGGGRIYQETQYF.

The chain uses TRBV7-3 and TRBJ2-2, with 9 positions matching TRBD1. Unmatched junction bases numbered 15, after V lost 5 bases and J lost 2 bases. The CDR3 is 19 amino acids. Germline CDR1 and CDR2: SGHTA and FQGTGA. This chain's CDR3 is CASSTTEPGQGGNTGELFF. DNA for the CDR3: TGTGCCAGCAGCACTACGGAACCGGGACAGGGTGGCAACACCGGGGAGCTGTTTTTT.

The genes are TRBV7-9 and TRBJ2-5, with D maybe TRBD2 (6 bases). The ends were cut back, 6 bases at V and 3 bases at J, with 14 bases in the middle. Per germline, CDR1 SEHNR and CDR2 FQNEAQ (reference sequence). The CDR3 length is 14 residues. CDR3 loop: CASRSGEPKETQYF. CDR3 nucleotides: TGTGCCAGCAGATCGGGGGAACCCAAAGAGACCCAGTACTTC.

The chain links TRBV14 to TRBJ1-1, with D maybe TRBD1 (5 bases). Germline V lookup: CDR1 SGHDN, CDR2 FVKESK. CDR3 length: 15 residues. The V end lost 1 base, the J end lost 0 bases, and 9 bases lay between the germline ends. DNA of the CDR3: TGTGCCAGCAGCCAAGCCGGGGCGCTGAACACTGAAGCTTTCTTT. Protein: CASSQAGALNTEAFF.

This clonotype has ten or more counts. This chain connects TRBV9 to TRBJ2-5; 7 nucleotides align to TRBD2. CDR1 and CDR2 (germline): SGDLS, YYNGEE. The CDR3 spans 15 residues. The junction had 11 bases not matched to a gene; V was cut back by 4 bases and J by 5 bases. CDR3 loop: CASSLGASGYETQYF. CDR3 sequence (DNA): TGTGCCAGCAGCCTAGGCGCTAGCGGTTACGAGACCCAGTACTTC.